The 11 T cell receptor beta chains reported below all come from one sample, sequenced in a study of identical twins. TCRdb used MiXCR to reprocess the 5' RACE reads, holding one entry per CDR3 protein. The sample consists of about 530,000 distinct CDR3 sequences, 12% to 15% of them appearing once. The same data also contributed to another study, on yellow fever vaccine responses in identical twins.

The specimen was CD4+ T cells sorted from blood. The origin of the receptors is a woman between 18 and 30 years old in good health.

This clonotype was detected a few times. The V gene is TRBV14, the J gene TRBJ2-1; TRBD2 aligns across 12 bases. The J segment lost 4 bases and the V segment lost 1 base, leaving 8 bases of the junction unmatched. Looked up from germline, CDR1 is SGHDN and CDR2 is FVKESK. The CDR3 has 18 residues. The DNA of the CDR3 is TGTGCCAGCAGCCAAGTGACTAGCGGGAGTTGGGATTACAATGAGCAGTTCTTC. Translated: CASSQVTSGSWDYNEQFF.

There are a few counts of this clonotype. This chain connects TRBV11-2 to TRBJ1-6, with 9 bases identical to TRBD1. The CDR3 runs 16 residues. Germline CDR1 SGHAT, CDR2 FQNNGV. Trimming cost V 5 bases and J 9 bases; bases outside gene matches: 11. The CDR3 coding sequence is TGTGCCAGCAGCCTCGATGCCGGGACAGGGCGTTCACCCCTCCACTTT. Translating gives CASSLDAGTGRSPLHF.

J is TRBJ1-5 and V is TRBV20-1; TRBD1 is a possible D gene (6 bases). The V end was cut by 3 bases, the J end by 2 bases, with 11 bases between. Germline CDR1 DFQATT, CDR2 SNEGSKA (reference sequence). CDR3 length: 14 amino acids. CDR3 amino acids: CSARQGHGNQPQHF. As DNA, the CDR3 is TGCAGTGCTAGGCAGGGACACGGCAATCAGCCCCAGCATTTT.

This clonotype was detected ten times or more. The chain is built from TRBV29-1 and TRBJ2-1; D ambiguous. Trimming pared 2 bases from V and 6 bases from J, leaving 5 bases between. Per germline, CDR1 SQVTM and CDR2 ANQGSEA. The CDR3 length is 11 residues. The CDR3 DNA follows: TGCAGCGTTGAAAGGGTCAATGAGCAGTTCTTC. Translating gives CSVERVNEQFF.

This clonotype occurred a few times. CDR3 coding DNA: TGTGCCACCAGTGATTCCCGCCGGGACAGGGGTAACTATGGCTACACCTTC. Encoded protein: CATSDSRRDRGNYGYTF. The rearrangement links TRBV24-1 to TRBJ1-2; TRBD1 matches 10 bases. Per germline, CDR1 KGHDR and CDR2 SFDVKD. J lost 1 base, V lost 2 bases, and 6 bases had no gene match. The CDR3 sequence is 17 residues long.

This clonotype was observed a handful of times. The V call is TRBV5-1, the J call TRBJ2-7; 11 positions match TRBD2. In germline, CDR1 is SGHRS, CDR2 YFSETQ. The CDR3 covers 14 residues. After removal of 3 bases from V and 4 bases from J, the junction contained 3 bases not matched to a gene. The CDR3 DNA is TGCGCCAGCAGCTCGGGACTAGCGGTGTACGAGCAGTACTTC. It translates to CASSSGLAVYEQYF.

This sequence joins TRBV4-1 and TRBJ2-1; 12 nucleotides agree with TRBD2. The CDR3 runs 19 residues. V was pared by 4 bases and J by 0 bases, with 10 bases of the junction left unmatched. CDR1 is MGHRA and CDR2 is YSYEKL in the germline V gene. The CDR3 bases are TGCGCCAGCAGCCTCCCACTAGCGGGAGGATCGAACTCCTACAATGAGCAGTTCTTC. It encodes CASSLPLAGGSNSYNEQFF.

Only a few counts were recorded for this clonotype. The gene calls are TRBV18 and TRBJ2-3; D remains ambiguous. This CDR3 comprises 14 residues. V lost 6 bases and J lost 1, with 11 bases in between. CDR1 is KGHSH, CDR2 LQKENI, per germline. The CDR3 is CASSPKPGTDTQYF. CDR3 DNA sequence: TGTGCCAGCTCTCCCAAACCTGGCACAGATACGCAGTATTTT. The entire variable domain, with the rest obtained from reference TRBV18 and TRBJ2-3, is as follows: NAGVMQNPRHLVRRRGQEARLRCSPMKGHSHVYWYRQLPEEGLKFMVYLQKENIIDESGMPKERFSAEFPKEGPSILRIQQVVRGDSAAYFCASSPKPGTDTQYFGPGTRLTVL.

Here the CDR3 DNA reads TGCGCCAGCAGCCACCCGACTAGGTCCGTTGTGAATGAGCAGTTCTTC. Translating gives CASSHPTRSVVNEQFF. This chain joins TRBV4-1 and TRBJ2-1, with TRBD2 as a possible D gene (6 bases). The CDR3 sequence is 16 residues long. From germline, CDR1 is MGHRA and CDR2 YSYEKL. V lost 3 bases to trimming and J lost 7 bases, with 19 bases between them.

This clonotype was recorded many times. The gene calls are TRBV7-8 and TRBJ2-7; D is undetermined. V was cut by 3 bases and J by 0 bases, with 12 bases left in between. The germline CDR1 and CDR2 sequences are SGHVS and FQNEAQ. The CDR3 contains 15 residues. The CDR3 reads CASSLFDFTSYEQYF. CDR3 bases: TGTGCCAGCAGCTTGTTTGACTTCACCTCCTACGAGCAGTACTTC.

The chain has TRBV20-1 and TRBJ2-2; D might be TRBD1 (6 bases). The CDR3 loop spans 14 amino acids. V lost 4 bases and J lost 2, with 11 bases in between. Germline V gene data show CDR1 as DFQATT and CDR2 as SNEGSKA (reference sequence). The CDR3 protein is CSATGTPNTGELFF. The CDR3 nucleotides are TGCAGTGCTACCGGGACACCAAACACCGGGGAGCTGTTTTTT.